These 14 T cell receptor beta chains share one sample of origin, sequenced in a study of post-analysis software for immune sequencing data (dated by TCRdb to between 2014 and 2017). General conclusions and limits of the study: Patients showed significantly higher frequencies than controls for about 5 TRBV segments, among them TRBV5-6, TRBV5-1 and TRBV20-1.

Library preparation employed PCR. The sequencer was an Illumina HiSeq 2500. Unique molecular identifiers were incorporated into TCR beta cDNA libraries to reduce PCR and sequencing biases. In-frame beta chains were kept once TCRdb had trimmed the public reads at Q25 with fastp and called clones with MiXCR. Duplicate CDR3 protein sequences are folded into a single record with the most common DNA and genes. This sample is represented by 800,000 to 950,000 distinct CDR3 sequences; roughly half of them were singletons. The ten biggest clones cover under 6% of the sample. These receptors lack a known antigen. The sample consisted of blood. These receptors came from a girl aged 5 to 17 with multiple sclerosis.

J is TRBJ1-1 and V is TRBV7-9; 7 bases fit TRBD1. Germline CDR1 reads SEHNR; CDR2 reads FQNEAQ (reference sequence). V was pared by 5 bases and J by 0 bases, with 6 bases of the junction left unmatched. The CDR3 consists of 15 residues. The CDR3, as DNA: TGTGCCAGCAGCCCAGGGGGTGTTATGAACACTGAAGCTTTCTTT. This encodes CASSPGGVMNTEAFF.

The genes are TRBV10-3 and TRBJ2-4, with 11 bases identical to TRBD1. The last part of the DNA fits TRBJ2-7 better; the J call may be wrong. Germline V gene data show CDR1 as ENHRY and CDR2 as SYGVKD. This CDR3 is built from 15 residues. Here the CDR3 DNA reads TGTGCCATCAGTGGTCGGGGGGGACAGGGGGACGAGCAGTACTTC. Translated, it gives CAISGRGGQGDEQYF.

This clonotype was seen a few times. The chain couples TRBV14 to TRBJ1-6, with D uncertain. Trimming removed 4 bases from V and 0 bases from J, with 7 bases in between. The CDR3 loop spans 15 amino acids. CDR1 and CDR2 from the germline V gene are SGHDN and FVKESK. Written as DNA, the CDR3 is TGTGCCAGCAGCCCCAGGAGCTCCTATAATTCACCCCTCCACTTT. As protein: CASSPRSSYNSPLHF.

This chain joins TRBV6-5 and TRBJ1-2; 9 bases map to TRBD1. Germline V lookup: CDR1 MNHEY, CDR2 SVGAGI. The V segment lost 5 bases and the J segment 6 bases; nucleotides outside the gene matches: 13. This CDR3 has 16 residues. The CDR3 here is CASSLRDRVGPHGYTF. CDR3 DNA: TGTGCCAGCAGTCTCCGGGACAGGGTCGGGCCTCATGGCTACACCTTC.

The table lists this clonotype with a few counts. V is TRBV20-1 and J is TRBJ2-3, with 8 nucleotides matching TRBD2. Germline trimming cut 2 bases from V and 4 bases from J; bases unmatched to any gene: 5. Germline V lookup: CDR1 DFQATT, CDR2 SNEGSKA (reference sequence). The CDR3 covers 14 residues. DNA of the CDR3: TGCAGTGCTAGACCCCCGGGGGGGGCAGATACGCAGTATTTT. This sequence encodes CSARPPGGADTQYF.

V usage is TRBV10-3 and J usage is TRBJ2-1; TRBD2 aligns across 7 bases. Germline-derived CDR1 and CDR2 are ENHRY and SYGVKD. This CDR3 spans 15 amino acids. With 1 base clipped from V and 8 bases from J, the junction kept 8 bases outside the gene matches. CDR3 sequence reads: CAISELGGSDHEQFF. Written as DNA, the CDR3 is TGTGCCATCAGTGAGTTGGGCGGGAGTGATCATGAGCAGTTCTTC.

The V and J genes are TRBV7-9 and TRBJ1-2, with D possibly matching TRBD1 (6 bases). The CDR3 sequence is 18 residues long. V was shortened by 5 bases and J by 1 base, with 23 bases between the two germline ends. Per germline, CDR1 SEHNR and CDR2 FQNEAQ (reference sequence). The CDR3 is CASSHPKLGQLNNYGYTF. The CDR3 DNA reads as TGTGCCAGCAGCCACCCGAAGCTCGGACAGCTGAATAACTATGGCTACACCTTC.

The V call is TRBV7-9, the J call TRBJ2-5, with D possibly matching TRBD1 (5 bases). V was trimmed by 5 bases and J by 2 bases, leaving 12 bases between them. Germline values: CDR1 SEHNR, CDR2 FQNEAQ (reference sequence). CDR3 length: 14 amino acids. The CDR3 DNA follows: TGTGCCAGCAGCGATTTGCGACAGCAAGAGACCCAGTACTTC. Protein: CASSDLRQQETQYF.

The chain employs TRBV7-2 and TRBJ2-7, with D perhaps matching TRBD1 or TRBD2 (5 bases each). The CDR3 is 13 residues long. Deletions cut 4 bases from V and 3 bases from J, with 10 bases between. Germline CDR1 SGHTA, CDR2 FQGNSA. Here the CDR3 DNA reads TGTGCCAGCAGCTACGGGACCAACTACGAGCAGTACTTC. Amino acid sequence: CASSYGTNYEQYF.

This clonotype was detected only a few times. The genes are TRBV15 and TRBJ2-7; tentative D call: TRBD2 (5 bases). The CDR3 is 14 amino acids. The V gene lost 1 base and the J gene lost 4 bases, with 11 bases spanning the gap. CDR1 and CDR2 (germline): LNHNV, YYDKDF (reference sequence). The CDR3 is CATSRGRSGYEQYF. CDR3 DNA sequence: TGTGCCACCAGCAGAGGGAGAAGCGGATACGAGCAGTACTTC.

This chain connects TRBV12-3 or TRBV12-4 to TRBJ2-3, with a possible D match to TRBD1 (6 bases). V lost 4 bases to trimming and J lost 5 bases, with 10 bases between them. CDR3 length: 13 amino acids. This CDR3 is CASSSGTLDTQYF. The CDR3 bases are TGTGCCAGCAGTTCCGGGACACTAGATACGCAGTATTTT.

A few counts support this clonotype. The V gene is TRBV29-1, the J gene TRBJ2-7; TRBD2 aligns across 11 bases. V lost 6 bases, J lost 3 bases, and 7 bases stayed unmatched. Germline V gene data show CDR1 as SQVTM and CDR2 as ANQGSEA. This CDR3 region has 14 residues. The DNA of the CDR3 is TGCAGCGTCGGTACTAGCGGGAGACACTACGAGCAGTACTTC. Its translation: CSVGTSGRHYEQYF.

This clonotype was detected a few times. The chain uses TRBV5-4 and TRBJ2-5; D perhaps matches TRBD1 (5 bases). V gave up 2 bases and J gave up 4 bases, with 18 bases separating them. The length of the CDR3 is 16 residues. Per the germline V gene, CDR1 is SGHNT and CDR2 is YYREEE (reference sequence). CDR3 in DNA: TGTGCCAGCAGCTTCCAGGGTGCGGCGCGCCTAGAGACCCAGTACTTC. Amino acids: CASSFQGAARLETQYF. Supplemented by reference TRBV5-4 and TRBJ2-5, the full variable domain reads ETGVTQSPTHLIKTRGQQVTLRCSSQSGHNTVSWYQQALGQGPQFIFQYYREEENGRGNFPPRFSGLQFPNYSSELNVNALELDDSALYLCASSFQGAARLETQYFGPGTRLLVL.

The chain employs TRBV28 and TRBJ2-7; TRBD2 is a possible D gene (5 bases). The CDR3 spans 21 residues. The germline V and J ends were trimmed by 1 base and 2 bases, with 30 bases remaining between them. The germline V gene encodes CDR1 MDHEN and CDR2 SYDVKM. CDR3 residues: CASSLFRGANPLSVGTYEQYF. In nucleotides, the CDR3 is TGTGCCAGCAGTTTATTCCGGGGAGCGAATCCCTTGAGCGTGGGGACCTACGAGCAGTACTTC.